The next 23 T cell receptor beta chains were all read from a single sample in a study of technical replicates of blood from a handful of donors. Generated by immunoSEQ multiplex PCR, the TCRdb table keeps only in-frame clones and is missing some. The data show tens of thousands of clones, approximately 95% seen once. Source material: PBMCs. These receptors were taken from a human donor in good health. Some clones in this sample may be carry-over from other donors' samples.

V is TRBV2 and J is TRBJ2-5; a weak D match, TRBD2 (7 bases). Germline CDR1 is SNHLY and CDR2 is FYNNEI. The length of the CDR3 is 13 residues. The ends were cut back, 10 bases at V and 7 bases at J, with 19 bases in the middle. The CDR3 loop is CATRRGLAVTQYF. CDR3 sequence (DNA): TGTGCCACCCGGCGGGGGCTAGCGGTGACCCAGTACTTC.

The chain is built from TRBV4-3 and TRBJ1-1, with 8 bases that match TRBD1. The CDR3 covers 17 residues. J gave up 4 bases and V 0 bases, and 10 bases lay outside the gene matches. Germline CDR1 reads LGHNA; CDR2 reads YSLEER. The CDR3 DNA is TGCGCCAGCAGCCAAGAGGGACAGGTCCCGAGGGGCACTGAAGCTTTCTTT. Protein sequence: CASSQEGQVPRGTEAFF.

The gene calls are TRBV6-6 and TRBJ2-7, with no clear D. V lost 8 bases, J lost 3 bases, and 14 bases lay in between. CDR1 and CDR2 from the germline V gene are MNHNY and SVGAGI (reference sequence). CDR3 size: 13 residues. In DNA form, the CDR3 reads TGTGCCAGCCTAAGAAGTTCCAACTACGAGCAGTACTTC. The encoded protein is CASLRSSNYEQYF.

The V and J genes are TRBV5-5 and TRBJ2-7, with no clear D. Trimming cost V 1 base and J 6 bases, with 8 bases left between them. The CDR3 is 12 amino acids. CDR1 and CDR2 from the germline V gene are SGHKS and YYEKEE (reference sequence). This CDR3 is CASSLIVGEQYF. CDR3 DNA: TGTGCCAGCAGCTTGATAGTTGGCGAGCAGTACTTC.

The rearrangement links TRBV2 to TRBJ1-1, with D perhaps matching TRBD1 (6 bases). The CDR3 runs 17 residues. V lost 5 bases and J 1 base, leaving 20 bases between the germline ends. CDR1 is SNHLY and CDR2 is FYNNEI in the germline V gene. The CDR3 sequence is CASSPPKGGPKNTEAFF. The CDR3, as DNA: TGTGCCAGCAGTCCCCCCAAAGGGGGACCTAAGAACACTGAAGCTTTCTTT.

This chain connects TRBV6-5 to TRBJ1-2; D not certain. The germline V and J ends were trimmed by 6 bases and 0 bases, with 11 bases remaining between them. The CDR3 extends over 14 amino acids. Germline CDR1 is MNHEY and CDR2 is SVGAGI. The CDR3 here is CASSQQTSNYGYTF. The CDR3 DNA follows: TGTGCCAGCAGCCAACAGACATCTAACTATGGCTACACCTTC.

J is TRBJ1-2 and V is TRBV14, with D hard to call. Between the trimmed V and J ends, which lost 4 bases and 7 bases, there was a span of 19 bases. Germline loops: CDR1 SGHDN, CDR2 FVKESK. The CDR3 covers 15 residues. CDR3 nucleotide sequence: TGTGCCAGCAGCCCTCTTACGGGGAGGGAAGGTGGCTACACCTTC. Translated: CASSPLTGREGGYTF.

This clone was counted a single time. The chain joins TRBV13 to TRBJ1-2; TRBD1 aligns across 7 bases. The CDR3 is made up of 17 amino acids. After removal of 7 bases from V and 2 bases from J, the junction contained 16 bases not matched to a gene. The germline V gene encodes CDR1 PRHDT and CDR2 FYEKMQ (reference sequence). The CDR3 is CASTVSTRTGENYGYTF. The CDR3 nucleotides are TGTGCCAGCACCGTGTCCACCCGGACAGGCGAAAACTATGGCTACACCTTC.

V gene TRBV6-1 combines with J gene TRBJ1-4; TRBD1 matches at 8 bases. Losses at the gene ends were 6 bases for V and 7 bases for J; bases not matched to a gene: 7. The length of the CDR3 is 14 residues. Germline CDR1 MNHNS, CDR2 SASEGT. The CDR3 bases are TGTGCCAGCAGCGGGCAGGGGGCCGGTGAAAAACTGTTTTTT. Its protein is CASSGQGAGEKLFF.

The CDR3 nucleotides read TGTGCCACCAGCAGAGGGGACTCCCTGGGAGCTTTCTTT. It yields the protein CATSRGDSLGAFF. The chain is built from TRBV15 and TRBJ1-1; tentative D call: TRBD1 (5 bases). The germline V and J ends were trimmed by 1 base and 10 bases, with 13 bases remaining between them. This CDR3 contains 13 residues. CDR1 is LNHNV and CDR2 is YYDKDF in the germline V gene (reference sequence). The full variable domain, completed using reference TRBV15 and TRBJ1-1, is DAMVIQNPRYQVTQFGKPVTLSCSQTLNHNVMYWYQQKSSQAPKLLFHYYDKDFNNEADTPDNFQSRRPNTSFCFLDIRSPGLGDTAMYLCATSRGDSLGAFFGQGTRLTVV.

This rearrangement joins TRBV10-2 to TRBJ1-5, with D perhaps TRBD1 (5 bases). V was pared by 4 bases and J by 6 bases, with 10 bases between. The germline V gene has CDR1 WSHSY and CDR2 SAAADI. The CDR3 is made up of 13 amino acids. Written as DNA, the CDR3 is TGCGCCAGCAGTGTGGGGGGGAGTCAGCCCCAGCATTTT. Amino acid sequence: CASSVGGSQPQHF.

The V gene is TRBV12-5, the J gene TRBJ1-5; D uncertain. Trimming shortened V by 2 bases and J by 4 bases, and 9 bases separated the two germline ends. The germline gives CDR1 LGHNT, CDR2 FRNRAP. The CDR3 totals 14 residues. The CDR3 reads CASGLTDENQPQHF. The CDR3 DNA reads TGTGCTAGTGGTTTGACAGATGAAAATCAGCCCCAGCATTTT.

The chain uses TRBV19 and TRBJ1-2; D might be TRBD1 (5 bases). Germline CDR1 is LNHDA and CDR2 is SQIVND (reference sequence). V dropped 7 bases and J dropped 12 bases, with 12 bases sitting between them. The CDR3 contains 10 residues. Written as DNA, the CDR3 is TGTGCCAGTACTGCAGGGTGGAACACCTTC. Amino acids: CASTAGWNTF. Full variable domain (remainder filled in from reference TRBV19 and TRBJ1-2): DGGITQSPKYLFRKEGQNVTLSCEQNLNHDAMYWYRQDPGQGLRLIYYSQIVNDFQKGDIAEGYSVSREKKESFPLTVTSAQKNPTAFYLCASTAGWNTFGSGTRLTVV.

The chain recombines TRBV15 with TRBJ2-7; TRBD1 matches 7 bases. V trimming: 4 bases; J trimming: 6 bases; junction bases outside the gene matches: 6. The CDR3 extends over 13 amino acids. Looked up from germline, CDR1 is LNHNV and CDR2 is YYDKDF (reference sequence). The CDR3 nucleotides are TGTGCCACCAGCACCACAGGGGTCGGCGAGCAGTACTTC. Amino acid sequence: CATSTTGVGEQYF.

The chain uses TRBV7-9 and TRBJ1-4, with D unresolved. The V end was cut by 5 bases, the J end by 13 bases, with 23 bases between. The V gene's germline CDR1 is SEHNR and CDR2 FQNEAQ (reference sequence). The CDR3 is made up of 15 amino acids. The CDR3 loop is CASSVAPAPEGGLFF. CDR3 coding DNA: TGTGCCAGCAGCGTCGCCCCCGCGCCGGAGGGAGGACTGTTTTTT.

This rearrangement joins TRBV2 to TRBJ2-7, with 9 bases matching TRBD1. V gave up 6 bases and J gave up 1 base; unmatched junction bases: 7. Germline values: CDR1 SNHLY, CDR2 FYNNEI. The CDR3 consists of 15 residues. For the CDR3, the DNA is TGTGCCAGCAGCTCTGGGACAGGGTGGTCCTACGAGCAGTACTTC. Translation gives CASSSGTGWSYEQYF.

This clone showed up just a few times. The chain links TRBV4-1 to TRBJ1-1; 8 positions agree with TRBD1. The germline V gene encodes CDR1 MGHRA and CDR2 YSYEKL. Unmatched junction bases numbered 4, after V lost 3 bases and J lost 1 base. The CDR3 spans 15 residues. The CDR3 DNA follows: TGCGCCAGCAGCCAGATGGACAGGGAGAACACTGAAGCTTTCTTT. Its protein is CASSQMDRENTEAFF.

CDR3 sequence reads: CASSLREGWETQYF. In DNA, the CDR3 is TGTGCCAGCAGCTTACGGGAGGGTTGGGAGACCCAGTACTTC. The J gene is TRBJ2-5, the V gene TRBV7-9; 8 nucleotides line up with TRBD2. With 2 bases clipped from V and 5 bases from J, the junction kept 4 bases outside the gene matches. Per the germline V gene, CDR1 is SEHNR and CDR2 is FQNEAQ (reference sequence). This CDR3 has 14 amino acids.

This chain uses TRBV6-1 with TRBJ1-5; 10 nucleotides line up with TRBD1. Germline CDR1 and CDR2: MNHNS and SASEGT. V lost 7 bases and J lost 9; bases outside the gene matches: 12. CDR3 length equals 15 residues. CDR3 residues: CASTPGQGRSLPQHF. CDR3 DNA: TGTGCCAGCACCCCGGGACAGGGGAGGTCCCTGCCCCAGCATTTT.

The chain recombines TRBV18 with TRBJ1-1, with TRBD1 matching over 8 bases. Germline lookup yields CDR1 KGHSH and CDR2 LQKENI. With V trimmed by 3 bases and J by 1 base, 4 bases remained unmatched. The CDR3 spans 15 residues. The CDR3 loop reads CASSPRGQGNTEAFF. For the CDR3, the DNA is TGTGCCAGCTCACCGCGCGGACAGGGGAACACTGAAGCTTTCTTT.

V usage is TRBV18 and J usage is TRBJ2-7, with TRBD1 as a possible D gene (5 bases). The CDR3 is 13 amino acids. Germline lookup yields CDR1 KGHSH and CDR2 LQKENI. With 4 bases removed from V and 1 base from J, the gap between germline ends came to 8 bases. For the CDR3, the DNA is TGTGCCAGCTCACGGGGCATTTCCTACGAGCAGTACTTC. Translating gives CASSRGISYEQYF.

The rearrangement uses TRBV18 and TRBJ2-3; D call uncertain. This CDR3 has 14 residues. V lost 3 bases to trimming and J lost 3 bases, with 10 bases between them. From germline, CDR1 is KGHSH and CDR2 LQKENI. CDR3 region: CASSPPTVTDTQYF. For the CDR3, the DNA is TGTGCCAGCTCACCCCCAACAGTAACAGATACGCAGTATTTT.

The V call is TRBV13, the J call TRBJ1-3; D is ambiguous. The V gene lost 5 bases and the J gene lost 3 bases, with 14 bases spanning the gap. The CDR3 length is 15 residues. CDR1 PRHDT and CDR2 FYEKMQ come from the germline V gene (reference sequence). CDR3 sequence (DNA): TGTGCCAGCAGCACCCCGAAAGGAGGTGGAAACACCATATATTTT. Translating gives CASSTPKGGGNTIYF.